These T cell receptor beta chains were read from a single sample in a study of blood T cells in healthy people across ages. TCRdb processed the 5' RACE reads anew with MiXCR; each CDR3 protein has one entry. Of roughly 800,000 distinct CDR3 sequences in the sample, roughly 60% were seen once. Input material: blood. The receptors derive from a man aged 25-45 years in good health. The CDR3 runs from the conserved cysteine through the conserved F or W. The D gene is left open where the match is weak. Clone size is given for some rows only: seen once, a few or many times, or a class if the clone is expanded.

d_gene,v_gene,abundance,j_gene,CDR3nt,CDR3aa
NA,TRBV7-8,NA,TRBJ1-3,TGTGCCAGCAGCTTTTATAGAAACACCATATATTTT,CASSFYRNTIYF
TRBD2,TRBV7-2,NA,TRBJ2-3,TGTGCCAGCAGCCCTGATCCAGGACTAGCGGGGGTTGAAGATACGCAGTATTTT,CASSPDPGLAGVEDTQYF
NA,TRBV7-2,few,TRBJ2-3,TGTGCCAGCAGCTTAAACAGCGGCGGCACAGATACGCAGTATTTT,CASSLNSGGTDTQYF
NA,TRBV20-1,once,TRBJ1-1,TGCAGTGCTAGAGCGGGGGGAGAGACTGAAGCTTTCTTT,CSARAGGETEAFF
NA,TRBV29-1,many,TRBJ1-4,TGCAGCGTTGGGGACCTCGACAGGACCGGACTGTTTTTT,CSVGDLDRTGLFF
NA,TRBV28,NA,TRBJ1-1,TGTGCCAGTAGCATGACAGGCCAGAGCACTGAAGCTTTCTTT,CASSMTGQSTEAFF
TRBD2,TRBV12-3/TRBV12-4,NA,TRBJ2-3,TGTGCCAGTGGTAGCGGGAGCCACAGATACGCGTATTTT,CASGSGSHRYAYF
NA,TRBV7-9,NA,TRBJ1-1,TGTGCCAGCCATGGTGCTAACCTAATGAACACTGAAGCTTTCTTT,CASHGANLMNTEAFF
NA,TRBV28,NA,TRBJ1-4,TGTGCCAGCAGTTCCACTTCCTTAGGAAATGAAAAACTGTTTTTT,CASSSTSLGNEKLFF
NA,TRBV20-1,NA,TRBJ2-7,TGCAGTGCTACGGGACTTTACTACGAGCAGTACTTC,CSATGLYYEQYF
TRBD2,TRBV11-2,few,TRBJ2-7,TGTGCCAGCAGTTCCGGTAGCGGGACCTACGAGCAGTACTTC,CASSSGSGTYEQYF
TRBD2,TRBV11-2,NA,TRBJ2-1,TGTGCCAGCAGCCCAAGCCGGGGGGGCCTCAGTGTGCAGTTCTTC,CASSPSRGGLSVQFF
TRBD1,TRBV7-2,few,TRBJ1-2,TGTGCCAGCAGCTCCTACCGGGACAGGGTAATCGGTGGCTACACCTTC,CASSSYRDRVIGGYTF
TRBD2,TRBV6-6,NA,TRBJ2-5,TGTGCCAGCAGTTACCCTGCGGGGGGACTAGCAGAGACCCAGTACTTC,CASSYPAGGLAETQYF
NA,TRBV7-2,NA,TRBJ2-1,TGTGCCAGCAGTAATGGGGTTCGCAATGAGCAGTTCTTC,CASSNGVRNEQFF
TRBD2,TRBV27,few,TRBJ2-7,TGTGCCAGCAGTCTCCTAGCGGGGCCGCCCTACGAGCAGTACTTC,CASSLLAGPPYEQYF
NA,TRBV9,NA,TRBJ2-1,TGTGCCAGCAGCGTTGGCGGCCCCGGCTCCTACAATGAGCAGTTCTTC,CASSVGGPGSYNEQFF
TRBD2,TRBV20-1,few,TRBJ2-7,TGCAGTGCTAGACATTCGCGGGGGGGCCGGTACGAGCAGTACTTC,CSARHSRGGRYEQYF
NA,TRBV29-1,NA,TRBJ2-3,TGCAGCATTGAAAGCGACACAGATACGCAGTATTTT,CSIESDTDTQYF
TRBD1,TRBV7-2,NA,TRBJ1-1,TGTGCCAGCAGCCAAGCCGGGACAGCTCTACCCAAAGCTTTCTTT,CASSQAGTALPKAFF
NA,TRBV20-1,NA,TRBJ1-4,TGCAGTGCTAGTGGAGGGGCTGATGAAAAACTGTTTTTT,CSASGGADEKLFF
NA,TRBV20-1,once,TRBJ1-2,TGCAGTGCTAGTTTCACGTCTAACTATGGCTACACCTTC,CSASFTSNYGYTF
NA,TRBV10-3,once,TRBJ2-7,TGTGCCATCAGCCCTGGCGGGGCGCGGGAATCCTACGAGCAGTACTTC,CAISPGGARESYEQYF
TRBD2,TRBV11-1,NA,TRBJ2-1,TGTGCCAGCAGCTTTAATAGCGGGGGAGGAGGTGAGCAGTTCTTC,CASSFNSGGGGEQFF
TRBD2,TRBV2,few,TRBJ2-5,TGTGCCATGAGACTAGCGGATATCCAAGAGACCCAGTACTTC,CAMRLADIQETQYF